Listed below are T cell receptor beta chains from one sample, sequenced in a study of brain T cells in children with intractable seizures. The protocol was immunoSEQ multiplex PCR, while the TCRdb copy is restricted to in-frame clones and leaves out a portion. The sample shows hundreds of thousands of clones, 93% of them seen only once. The starting material was peripheral blood, obtained approximately 5 months after surgery. The receptors come from a boy under two years old with tuberous sclerosis and intractable seizures. Each CDR3 is given with its conserved first and last residue. The order of the fields is V gene, clone size, J gene, D gene, CDR3 protein, CDR3 DNA. D genes are given only for firm matches. The size field is filled for only some rows; it gives once, few, many or a size class.

v_call: TRBV27
clone_size: -
j_call: TRBJ1-5
d_call: -
cdr3_aa: CASSSHSTGNQPQHF
cdr3_nt: TGTGCCAGCAGTTCACACAGTACAGGCAATCAGCCCCAGCATTTT

v_call: TRBV10-1
clone_size: -
j_call: TRBJ1-6
d_call: -
cdr3_aa: CASSATAWSPLHF
cdr3_nt: TGCGCCAGCAGTGCGACAGCTTGGTCACCCCTCCACTTT

v_call: TRBV6-1
clone_size: -
j_call: TRBJ1-2
d_call: -
cdr3_aa: CASSEAVNYGYTF
cdr3_nt: TGTGCCAGCAGTGAAGCTGTTAACTATGGCTACACCTTC

v_call: TRBV9
clone_size: -
j_call: TRBJ1-4
d_call: -
cdr3_aa: CASSPDSSNEKLFF
cdr3_nt: TGTGCCAGCAGCCCGGACAGCTCCAATGAAAAACTGTTTTTT

v_call: TRBV11-2
clone_size: -
j_call: TRBJ1-4
d_call: -
cdr3_aa: CASSHGNEKLFF
cdr3_nt: TGTGCCAGCAGCCACGGGAATGAAAAACTGTTTTTT

v_call: TRBV5-1
clone_size: -
j_call: TRBJ2-5
d_call: TRBD2
cdr3_aa: CASSLAAGTQETQYF
cdr3_nt: TGCGCCAGCAGCTTGGCAGCGGGGACTCAAGAGACCCAGTACTTC

v_call: TRBV5-5
clone_size: -
j_call: TRBJ2-1
d_call: TRBD1
cdr3_aa: CASIKGTGGSYNEQFF
cdr3_nt: TGTGCCAGCATCAAGGGCACAGGGGGCTCCTACAATGAGCAGTTCTTC

v_call: TRBV5-1
clone_size: -
j_call: TRBJ2-3
d_call: TRBD2
cdr3_aa: CASSLVEGRGDTQYF
cdr3_nt: TGCGCCAGCAGCTTGGTGGAAGGGAGGGGAGATACGCAGTATTTT

v_call: TRBV11-3
clone_size: -
j_call: TRBJ2-3
d_call: -
cdr3_aa: CASSLDTDTQYF
cdr3_nt: TGTGCCAGCAGCTTGGACACAGATACGCAGTATTTT

v_call: TRBV30
clone_size: -
j_call: TRBJ1-5
d_call: TRBD1
cdr3_aa: CAWSTGTGGNQPQHF
cdr3_nt: TGTGCCTGGAGTACCGGGACAGGGGGCAATCAGCCCCAGCATTTT

v_call: TRBV10-3
clone_size: -
j_call: TRBJ2-3
d_call: TRBD1
cdr3_aa: CAIDYRGSTDTQYF
cdr3_nt: TGTGCCATTGATTACAGGGGTTCCACAGATACGCAGTATTTT

v_call: TRBV18
clone_size: -
j_call: TRBJ2-7
d_call: -
cdr3_aa: CASSPGFYEQYF
cdr3_nt: TGTGCCAGCTCACCAGGTTTCTACGAGCAGTACTTC

v_call: TRBV9
clone_size: -
j_call: TRBJ2-3
d_call: TRBD2
cdr3_aa: CASSVVAGGTDTQYF
cdr3_nt: TGTGCCAGCAGCGTAGTCGCGGGGGGCACAGATACGCAGTATTTT

v_call: TRBV18
clone_size: -
j_call: TRBJ1-2
d_call: TRBD1
cdr3_aa: CAGRDRPSNYGYTF
cdr3_nt: TGTGCCGGGAGGGACAGGCCTTCTAACTATGGCTACACCTTC

v_call: TRBV19
clone_size: -
j_call: TRBJ2-7
d_call: -
cdr3_aa: CASSITGLSYEQYF
cdr3_nt: TGTGCCAGTAGTATTACAGGGTTGTCCTACGAGCAGTACTTC

v_call: TRBV3-1/TRBV3-2
clone_size: -
j_call: TRBJ1-3
d_call: -
cdr3_aa: CASSPGIAGIFGTRNTIYF
cdr3_nt: TGTGCCAGCAGCCCGGGCATTGCAGGGATCTTTGGAACTAGAAACACCATATATTTT

v_call: TRBV30
clone_size: -
j_call: TRBJ2-7
d_call: -
cdr3_aa: CAWSVHLGSYEQYF
cdr3_nt: TGTGCCTGGAGTGTACACCTGGGGTCCTACGAGCAGTACTTC

v_call: TRBV13
clone_size: -
j_call: TRBJ2-7
d_call: -
cdr3_aa: CASSLRAEVYEQYF
cdr3_nt: TGTGCCAGCAGCTTAAGAGCCGAAGTTTACGAGCAGTACTTC

v_call: TRBV27
clone_size: few
j_call: TRBJ1-6
d_call: -
cdr3_aa: CASSFRGRSPLHF
cdr3_nt: TGTGCCAGCAGCTTCCGGGGCCGTTCACCCCTCCACTTT

v_call: TRBV20-1
clone_size: -
j_call: TRBJ2-7
d_call: -
cdr3_aa: CSAKTSYEQYF
cdr3_nt: TGCAGTGCAAAGACTAGCTACGAGCAGTACTTC

v_call: TRBV5-1
clone_size: -
j_call: TRBJ1-4
d_call: TRBD1
cdr3_aa: CASSFTGTDNEKLFF
cdr3_nt: TGCGCCAGCAGCTTCACCGGGACAGACAATGAAAAACTGTTTTTT

v_call: TRBV9
clone_size: -
j_call: TRBJ1-5
d_call: TRBD1
cdr3_aa: CASSSGQGGAQPQHF
cdr3_nt: TGTGCCAGCAGCTCGGGACAGGGTGGGGCGCAGCCCCAGCATTTT

v_call: TRBV29-1
clone_size: -
j_call: TRBJ1-2
d_call: -
cdr3_aa: CSVEDAASEGYTF
cdr3_nt: TGCAGCGTTGAAGATGCAGCTTCAGAGGGCTACACCTTC

v_call: TRBV30
clone_size: -
j_call: TRBJ2-5
d_call: TRBD2
cdr3_aa: CAWSALAGVGETQYF
cdr3_nt: TGTGCCTGGAGTGCACTAGCGGGAGTAGGAGAGACCCAGTACTTC

v_call: TRBV3-1/TRBV3-2
clone_size: once
j_call: TRBJ2-3
d_call: TRBD2
cdr3_aa: CASSQGASGGADTQYF
cdr3_nt: TGTGCCAGCAGCCAAGGTGCTAGCGGGGGGGCAGATACGCAGTATTTT

v_call: TRBV30
clone_size: -
j_call: TRBJ2-1
d_call: -
cdr3_aa: CAWSGGGNYNEQFF
cdr3_nt: TGTGCCTGGAGTGGGGGCGGGAACTACAATGAGCAGTTCTTC

v_call: TRBV19
clone_size: -
j_call: TRBJ2-1
d_call: -
cdr3_aa: CASSILGRGEQFF
cdr3_nt: TGTGCCAGTAGTATTCTAGGGCGAGGGGAGCAGTTCTTC

v_call: TRBV3-1/TRBV3-2
clone_size: few
j_call: TRBJ2-7
d_call: -
cdr3_aa: CASSPVPIGTFSSYEQYF
cdr3_nt: TGTGCCAGCAGCCCCGTCCCTATCGGGACCTTCAGCTCCTACGAGCAGTACTTC

v_call: TRBV19
clone_size: -
j_call: TRBJ2-5
d_call: -
cdr3_aa: CASSIDLDATQYF
cdr3_nt: TGTGCCAGTAGTATAGATTTAGATGCGACCCAGTACTTC

v_call: TRBV9
clone_size: -
j_call: TRBJ2-7
d_call: TRBD1
cdr3_aa: CASSRLSGTVAYEQYF
cdr3_nt: TGTGCCAGCAGCAGACTATCCGGGACAGTAGCCTACGAGCAGTACTTC